This T cell receptor beta chain was observed in a study of intratumoral heterogeneity in liver cancer. This clone was detected a few times. The data were produced by immunoSEQ multiplex PCR, yet TCRdb's version contains in-frame clones alone and is incomplete. The sample includes roughly 3,600 clones, roughly 49% of them seen just once. The CDR3 has 15 amino acids. In germline, CDR1 is SSHAT, CDR2 FNYEAQ (reference sequence). Each tumour sample represents a distinct, spatially separated region of the hepatocellular carcinoma nodule. All patients had early-stage hepatocellular carcinoma and were untreated before surgical resection.

The TCR was taken from a man in his 70s with hepatocellular carcinoma. This sample comprised tumor tissue, obtained before any cancer treatment. This chain joins TRBV7-7 and TRBJ2-3; D is ambiguous. CDR3 protein: CASRPPTTSTDTQYF. In DNA, the CDR3 is TGTGCTAGCCGCCCCCCCACGACTAGCACAGATACGCAGTATTTT.